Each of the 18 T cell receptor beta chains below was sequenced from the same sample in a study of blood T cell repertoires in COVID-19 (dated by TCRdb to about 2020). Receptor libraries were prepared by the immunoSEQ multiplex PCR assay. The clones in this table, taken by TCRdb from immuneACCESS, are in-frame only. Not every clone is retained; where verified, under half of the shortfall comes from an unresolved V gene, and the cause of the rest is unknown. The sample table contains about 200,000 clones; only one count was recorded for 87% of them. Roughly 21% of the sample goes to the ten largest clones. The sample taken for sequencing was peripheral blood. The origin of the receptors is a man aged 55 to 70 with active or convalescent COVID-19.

The CDR3 loop is CASSLGGAGSTEAFF. CDR3 nucleotides: TGTGCCAGCAGCTTGGGCGGGGCTGGGAGCACTGAAGCTTTCTTT. The rearrangement links TRBV5-6 to TRBJ1-1; TRBD1 is a possible D gene (5 bases). Germline lookup yields CDR1 SGHDT and CDR2 YYEEEE. The CDR3 runs to 15 residues. V shed 0 bases and J shed 4 bases, with 13 bases lying between them.

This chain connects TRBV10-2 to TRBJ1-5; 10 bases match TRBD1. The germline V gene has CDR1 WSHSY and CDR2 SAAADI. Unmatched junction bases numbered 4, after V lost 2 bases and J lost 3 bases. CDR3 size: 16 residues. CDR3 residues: CASSEGQGGVNQPQHF. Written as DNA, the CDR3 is TGCGCCAGCAGTGAGGGACAGGGGGGAGTCAATCAGCCCCAGCATTTT.

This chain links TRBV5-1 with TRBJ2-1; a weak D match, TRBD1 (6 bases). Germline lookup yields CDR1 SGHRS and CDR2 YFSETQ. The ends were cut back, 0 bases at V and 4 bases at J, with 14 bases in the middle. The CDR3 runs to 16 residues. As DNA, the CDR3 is TGCGCCAGCAGCTTGGACGGGACAAGTGGGTACAATGAGCAGTTCTTC. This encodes CASSLDGTSGYNEQFF.

CDR3 in amino acids: CASSLDRDSNTGELFF. In DNA form, the CDR3 reads TGTGCCAGCAGCCTAGACAGGGATTCGAACACCGGGGAGCTGTTTTTT. The J gene is TRBJ2-2, the V gene TRBV9, with 7 bases fitting TRBD1. The J segment lost 0 bases and the V segment lost 4 bases, leaving 6 bases of the junction unmatched. This CDR3 has 16 residues. Germline lookup yields CDR1 SGDLS and CDR2 YYNGEE.

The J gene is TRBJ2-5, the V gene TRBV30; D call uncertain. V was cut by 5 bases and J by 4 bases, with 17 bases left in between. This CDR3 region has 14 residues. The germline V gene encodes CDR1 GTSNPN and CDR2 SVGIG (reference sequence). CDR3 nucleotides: TGTGCCTGGCGACCACACAGCCCCTTAGAGACCCAGTACTTC. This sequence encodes CAWRPHSPLETQYF.

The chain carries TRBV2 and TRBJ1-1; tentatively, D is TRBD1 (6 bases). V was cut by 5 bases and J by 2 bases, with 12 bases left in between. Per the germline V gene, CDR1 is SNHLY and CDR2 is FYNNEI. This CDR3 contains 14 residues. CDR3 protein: CASSLQGQNTEAFF. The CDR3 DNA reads TGTGCCAGCAGTCTCCAGGGACAAAACACTGAAGCTTTCTTT.

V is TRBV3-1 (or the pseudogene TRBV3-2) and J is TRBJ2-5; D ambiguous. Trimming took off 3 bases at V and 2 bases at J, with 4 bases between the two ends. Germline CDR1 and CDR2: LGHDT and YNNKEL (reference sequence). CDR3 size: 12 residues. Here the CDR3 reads CASSHIQETQYF. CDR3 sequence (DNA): TGTGCCAGCAGCCACATTCAAGAGACCCAGTACTTC.

The DNA for the CDR3 is TGCGCCAGCAGTGAAACCCCCAGAACTGAAGCTTTCTTT. This codes for CASSETPRTEAFF. The rearrangement joins TRBV5-1 to TRBJ1-1; no definite D call. There are 13 residues in the CDR3. Trimming cost V 5 bases and J 5 bases, with 13 bases left between them. From germline, CDR1 is SGHRS and CDR2 YFSETQ.

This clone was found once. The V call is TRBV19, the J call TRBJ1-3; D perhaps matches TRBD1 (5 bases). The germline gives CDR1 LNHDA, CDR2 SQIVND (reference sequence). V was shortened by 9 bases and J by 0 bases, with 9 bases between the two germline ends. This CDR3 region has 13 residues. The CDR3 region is CASRDSSGNTIYF. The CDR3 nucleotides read TGTGCCAGCAGGGATAGCTCTGGAAACACCATATATTTT.

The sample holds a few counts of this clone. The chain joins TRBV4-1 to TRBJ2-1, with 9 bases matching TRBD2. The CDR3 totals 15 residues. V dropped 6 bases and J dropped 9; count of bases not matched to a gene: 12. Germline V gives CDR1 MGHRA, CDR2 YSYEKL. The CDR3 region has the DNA TGCGCCAGCAGTCGAACAGCGGGGGGAATGGGTGAGCAGTTCTTC. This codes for CASSRTAGGMGEQFF.

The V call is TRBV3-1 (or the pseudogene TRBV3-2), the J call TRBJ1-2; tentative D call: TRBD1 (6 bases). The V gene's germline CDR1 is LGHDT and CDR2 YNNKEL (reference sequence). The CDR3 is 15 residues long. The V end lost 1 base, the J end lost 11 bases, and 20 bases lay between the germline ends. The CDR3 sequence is CASSQGNPRGRGYTF. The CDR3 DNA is TGTGCCAGCAGCCAAGGAAATCCCAGGGGTAGGGGTTACACCTTC.

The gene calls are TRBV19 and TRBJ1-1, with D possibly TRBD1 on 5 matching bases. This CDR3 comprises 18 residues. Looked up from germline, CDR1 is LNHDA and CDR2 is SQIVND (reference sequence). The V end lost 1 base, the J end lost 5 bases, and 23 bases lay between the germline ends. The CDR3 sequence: CASSIVTQGTVGGTEAFF. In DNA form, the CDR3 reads TGTGCCAGTAGTATAGTAACCCAGGGAACCGTTGGGGGGACTGAAGCTTTCTTT.

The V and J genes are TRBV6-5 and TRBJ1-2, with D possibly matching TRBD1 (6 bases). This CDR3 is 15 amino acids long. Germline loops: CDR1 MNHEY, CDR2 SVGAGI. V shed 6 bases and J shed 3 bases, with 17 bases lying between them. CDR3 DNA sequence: TGTGCCAGCAGCCCGGGAAACAGGGCCGACTATGGCTACACCTTC. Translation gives CASSPGNRADYGYTF.

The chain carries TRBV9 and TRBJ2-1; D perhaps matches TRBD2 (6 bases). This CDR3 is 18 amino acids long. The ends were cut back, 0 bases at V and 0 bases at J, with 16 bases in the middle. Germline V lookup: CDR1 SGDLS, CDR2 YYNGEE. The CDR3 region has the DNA TGTGCCAGCAGCGTAGGAGACGGGGACGGGAGCTCCTACAATGAGCAGTTCTTC. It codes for CASSVGDGDGSSYNEQFF.

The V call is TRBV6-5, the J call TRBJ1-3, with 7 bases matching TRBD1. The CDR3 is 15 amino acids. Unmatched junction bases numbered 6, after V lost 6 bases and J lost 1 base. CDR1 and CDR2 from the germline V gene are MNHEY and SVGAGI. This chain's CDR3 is CASRPTGASGNTIYF. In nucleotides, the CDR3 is TGTGCCAGCAGACCCACAGGGGCGTCTGGAAACACCATATATTTT.

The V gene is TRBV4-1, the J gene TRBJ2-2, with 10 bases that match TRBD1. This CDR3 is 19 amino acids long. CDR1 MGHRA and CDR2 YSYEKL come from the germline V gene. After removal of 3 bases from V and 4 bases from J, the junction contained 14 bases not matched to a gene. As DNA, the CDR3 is TGCGCCAGCAGCCAGTGGCCGGAGACAGGGGGCAGTAGCACCGGGGAGCTGTTTTTT. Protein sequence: CASSQWPETGGSSTGELFF.

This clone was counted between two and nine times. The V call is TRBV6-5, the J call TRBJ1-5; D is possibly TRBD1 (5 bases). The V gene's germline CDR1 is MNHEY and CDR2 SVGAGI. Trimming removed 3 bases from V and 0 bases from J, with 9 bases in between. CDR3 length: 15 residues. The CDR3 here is CASSYTGNSNQPQHF. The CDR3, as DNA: TGTGCCAGCAGTTATACAGGAAATAGCAATCAGCCCCAGCATTTT.

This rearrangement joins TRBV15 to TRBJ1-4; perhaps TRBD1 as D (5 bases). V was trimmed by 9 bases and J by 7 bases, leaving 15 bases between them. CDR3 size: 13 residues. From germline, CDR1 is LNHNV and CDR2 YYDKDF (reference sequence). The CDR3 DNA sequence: TGTGCCACGGCCCAGGGAATAAGTGAAAAACTGTTTTTT. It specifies CATAQGISEKLFF.